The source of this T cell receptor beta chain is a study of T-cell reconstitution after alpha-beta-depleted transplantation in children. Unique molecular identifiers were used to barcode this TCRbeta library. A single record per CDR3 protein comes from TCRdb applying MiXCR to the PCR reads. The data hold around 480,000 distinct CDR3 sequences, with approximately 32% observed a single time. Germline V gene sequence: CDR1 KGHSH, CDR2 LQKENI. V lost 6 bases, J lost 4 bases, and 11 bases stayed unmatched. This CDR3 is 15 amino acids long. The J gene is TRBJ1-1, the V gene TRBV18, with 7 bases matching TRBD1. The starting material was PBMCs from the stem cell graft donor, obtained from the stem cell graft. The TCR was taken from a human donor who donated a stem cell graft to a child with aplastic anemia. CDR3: CASSPSEGAVTEAFF. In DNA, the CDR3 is TGTGCCAGCTCCCCCAGTGAGGGGGCGGTCACTGAAGCTTTCTTT.